The 30 T cell receptor beta chains reported below all come from one sample, sequenced in a study of shared clonotypes between healthy human individuals. Assay used: immunoSEQ multiplex PCR; TCRdb lists only in-frame clones, some missing. The sample has 1 million to 1.2 million clones, roughly 80% seen once. The source material was memory CD4+ T cells from PBMCs. The subset denotes: CD45RA-negative fraction. The origin of the receptors is a young man in good health. Some clones in this sample may be carry-over from other donors' samples.

The rearrangement joins TRBV9 to TRBJ2-7, with TRBD1 as a possible D gene (6 bases). The CDR3 runs 13 residues. Per germline, CDR1 SGDLS and CDR2 YYNGEE. V lost 2 bases and J 5 bases, leaving 11 bases between the germline ends. The CDR3 nucleotides are TGTGCCAGCAGCGTCTCCACAGGGAACGAGCAGTACTTC. Its translation is CASSVSTGNEQYF.

The chain recombines TRBV28 with TRBJ2-7; perhaps TRBD1 as D (6 bases). Germline CDR1 reads MDHEN; CDR2 reads SYDVKM. The CDR3 has 13 amino acids. Between the trimmed V and J ends, which lost 6 bases and 1 base, there was a span of 10 bases. The chain's CDR3 is CASRLGQSYEQYF. The CDR3 DNA is TGTGCCAGCAGGCTCGGACAGTCCTACGAGCAGTACTTC.

The chain links TRBV5-1 to TRBJ2-7; TRBD1 matches at 9 bases. The CDR3 extends over 15 amino acids. Unmatched junction bases numbered 8, after V lost 0 bases and J lost 7 bases. The germline CDR1 and CDR2 sequences are SGHRS and YFSETQ. The CDR3 protein is CASSLVGQGSQEQYF. The CDR3 DNA follows: TGCGCCAGCAGCTTGGTAGGACAGGGGAGCCAAGAGCAGTACTTC.

The chain recombines TRBV7-9 with TRBJ2-7; D not certain. Germline V lookup: CDR1 SEHNR, CDR2 FQNEAQ (reference sequence). The V gene lost 1 base and the J gene lost 2 bases, with 9 bases spanning the gap. CDR3 length equals 14 residues. DNA of the CDR3: TGTGCCAGCAGCTTAGGGCGCCTGGCCTACGAGCAGTACTTC. It yields the protein CASSLGRLAYEQYF.

CDR3 DNA sequence: TGTGCCTTCGACCCGGGAACAGGGGGCTTTGTCCAGTACTTC. As protein: CAFDPGTGGFVQYF. The chain employs TRBV30 and TRBJ2-5, with 9 nucleotides matching TRBD1. J gave up 10 bases and V 7 bases, and 16 bases lay outside the gene matches. Germline V gene lookup returns CDR1 GTSNPN and CDR2 SVGIG (reference sequence). This CDR3 contains 14 residues.

This clone was seen only a few times. The V gene is TRBV5-6, the J gene TRBJ2-5; 11 nucleotides line up with TRBD1. This CDR3 is 15 amino acids long. Germline-derived CDR1 and CDR2 are SGHDT and YYEEEE. V was pared by 7 bases and J by 4 bases, with 9 bases of the junction left unmatched. The CDR3 DNA reads TGTGCCAGCCGGCAGGACAGGGGGCTTGGAGAGACCCAGTACTTC. Residues: CASRQDRGLGETQYF. The variable domain in full, completed from reference TRBV5-6 and TRBJ2-5, reads DAGVTQSPTHLIKTRGQQVTLRCSPKSGHDTVSWYQQALGQGPQFIFQYYEEEERQRGNFPDRFSGHQFPNYSSELNVNALLLGDSALYLCASRQDRGLGETQYFGPGTRLLVL.

This CDR3 is CASSQRAGGNEQFF. CDR3 coding DNA: TGTGCCAGCAGCCAACGGGCCGGGGGGAATGAGCAGTTCTTC. This chain links TRBV4-2 with TRBJ2-1, with 7 bases identical to TRBD2. The germline gives CDR1 LGHNA, CDR2 YNFKEQ. V shed 2 bases, J shed 7 bases, and the junction held 5 bases outside the gene matches. The CDR3 loop spans 14 amino acids.

The chain links TRBV6-5 to TRBJ2-4; maybe TRBD2 (6 bases). Trimming removed 5 bases from V and 0 bases from J, with 11 bases in between. The CDR3 sequence is 15 residues long. Looked up from germline, CDR1 is MNHEY and CDR2 is SVGAGI. The CDR3 spells CASSMGDLAKNIQYF. The CDR3 coding sequence is TGTGCCAGCAGTATGGGGGACTTAGCCAAAAACATTCAGTACTTC.

The chain couples TRBV11-2 to TRBJ2-5; no clear D. V gave up 5 bases and J gave up 1 base, with 17 bases separating them. The CDR3 has 16 residues. The germline V gene has CDR1 SGHAT and CDR2 FQNNGV. CDR3 in amino acids: CASSPTAGSAQETQYF. CDR3 bases: TGTGCCAGCAGCCCGACGGCCGGGTCGGCCCAAGAGACCCAGTACTTC.

On this clone itself: Other nucleotide sequences in the sample specify the same CDR3. The gene calls are TRBV5-1 and TRBJ2-5; the D is unclear. Germline CDR1 and CDR2: SGHRS and YFSETQ. Trimming removed 2 bases at V and 4 bases at J, with 6 bases between. This CDR3 spans 12 amino acids. This CDR3 is CASSFTSETQYF. The CDR3, as DNA: TGCGCCAGCAGCTTCACATCAGAGACCCAGTACTTC.

The CDR3 nucleotides read TGTGCCAGCAGTGGTCGGGGAAGGGGTCAGCCCCAGCATTTT. This translates into CASSGRGRGQPQHF. The chain couples TRBV6-1 to TRBJ1-5; D perhaps matches TRBD1 (5 bases). Per germline, CDR1 MNHNS and CDR2 SASEGT. V was shortened by 4 bases and J by 6 bases, with 13 bases between the two germline ends. There are 14 residues in the CDR3.

The chain has TRBV15 and TRBJ1-5; D not resolved. The length of the CDR3 is 14 residues. The germline CDR1 and CDR2 sequences are LNHNV and YYDKDF (reference sequence). Trimming pared 5 bases from V and 6 bases from J, leaving 14 bases between. CDR3 sequence reads: CATSPGMISQPQHF. DNA of the CDR3: TGTGCCACCAGCCCTGGGATGATAAGTCAGCCCCAGCATTTT.

This sequence joins TRBV19 and TRBJ2-3; the D gene is possibly TRBD2 (6 bases). Germline V gene sequence: CDR1 LNHDA, CDR2 SQIVND (reference sequence). V dropped 7 bases and J dropped 4 bases, with 12 bases sitting between them. This CDR3 has 13 residues. The CDR3 region has the DNA TGTGCCAGTACCGTGACTAGTGCAGATACGCAGTATTTT. This translates into CASTVTSADTQYF.

This clone has just a few counts. The rearrangement links TRBV7-9 to TRBJ1-1; 7 nucleotides match TRBD1. The CDR3 contains 14 residues. V lost 3 bases and J lost 7; bases outside the gene matches: 8. Germline CDR1 is SEHNR and CDR2 is FQNEAQ (reference sequence). The CDR3 sequence: CASSFYRGTSEAFF. CDR3 bases: TGTGCCAGCAGCTTCTACAGGGGAACGAGTGAAGCTTTCTTT.

This chain joins TRBV28 and TRBJ1-5; TRBD1 agrees at 7 bases. Germline V gene data show CDR1 as MDHEN and CDR2 as SYDVKM. The ends lost 6 bases at V and 7 bases at J; junction bases unmatched: 12. The CDR3 consists of 15 residues. The CDR3 DNA reads TGTGCCAGCAGGCCTTCGACAGGGCTTGGACAGCCCCAGCATTTT. It yields the protein CASRPSTGLGQPQHF.

As concerns this clone: It may be a read error: a sequence one base away is much more abundant. The CDR3 sequence is CASGTDTQYF. CDR3 bases: TGTGCCAGCGGCACAGATACGCAGTATTTT. The rearrangement uses TRBV2 and TRBJ2-3; D is uncertain. Germline CDR1 is SNHLY and CDR2 is FYNNEI. The V end lost 8 bases, the J end lost 1 base, and 1 base lay between the germline ends. The CDR3 extends over 10 amino acids.

This clone was counted ten times or more. The chain has TRBV28 and TRBJ2-6; D ambiguous. The V end lost 6 bases, the J end lost 0 bases, and 6 bases lay between the germline ends. The V gene's germline CDR1 is MDHEN and CDR2 SYDVKM. This CDR3 is 14 amino acids long. The DNA of the CDR3 is TGTGCCAGCAGGGGTCTCTCTGGGGCCAACGTCCTGACTTTC. This encodes CASRGLSGANVLTF.

This clone was detected only a few times. V is TRBV9 and J is TRBJ2-2, with 8 bases that match TRBD2. Trimming removed 2 bases from V and 8 bases from J; junction bases left unmatched: 8. This CDR3 has 15 residues. CDR1 is SGDLS, CDR2 YYNGEE, per germline. CDR3 sequence reads: CASSVGLAVSGELFF. The CDR3 bases are TGTGCCAGCAGCGTCGGACTAGCAGTTAGTGGGGAGCTGTTTTTT.

The chain employs TRBV5-8 and TRBJ2-7; 8 positions match TRBD1. V lost 4 bases and J lost 5; bases outside the gene matches: 11. The V gene's germline CDR1 is SGHTS and CDR2 YDEGEE. The CDR3 runs to 15 residues. CDR3 sequence reads: CASSHTRTGNHEQYF. CDR3 sequence (DNA): TGTGCCAGCAGCCATACTCGGACAGGGAACCACGAGCAGTACTTC. Full variable domain (rest looked up from reference TRBV5-8 and TRBJ2-7): EAGVTQSPTHLIKTRGQQATLRCSPISGHTSVYWYQQALGLGLQFLLWYDEGEERNRGNFPPRFSGRQFPNYSSELNVNALELEDSALYLCASSHTRTGNHEQYFGPGTRLTVT.

The chain is built from TRBV9 and TRBJ2-4; TRBD2 might be the D (5 bases). Germline values: CDR1 SGDLS, CDR2 YYNGEE. The CDR3 loop spans 16 amino acids. V was shortened by 5 bases and J by 0 bases, with 15 bases between the two germline ends. The DNA of the CDR3 is TGTGCCAGCAGTGCAAGCGGAGGCCTAGCCAAAAACATTCAGTACTTC. It translates to CASSASGGLAKNIQYF.

This clone was seen at least ten times. The J gene is TRBJ1-4, the V gene TRBV9, with D tentatively TRBD1 (5 bases). The CDR3 is 16 amino acids. V shed 3 bases and J shed 2 bases, with 14 bases lying between them. Germline values: CDR1 SGDLS, CDR2 YYNGEE. The CDR3 protein is CASSARSGSTNEKLFF. CDR3 nucleotide sequence: TGTGCCAGCAGCGCTAGGTCAGGGTCGACTAATGAAAAACTGTTTTTT.

This CDR3 is CASRGDRDSGYTF. The CDR3 region has the DNA TGCGCCAGCAGAGGGGACAGGGACTCTGGCTACACCTTC. This rearrangement joins TRBV5-1 to TRBJ1-2; 9 nucleotides match TRBD1. This CDR3 contains 13 residues. Trimming at V came to 5 bases and at J to 7 bases, leaving 6 bases not matched to a gene. In germline, CDR1 is SGHRS, CDR2 YFSETQ.

The chain employs TRBV6-5 and TRBJ2-7; 7 bases align to TRBD2. CDR3 size: 15 residues. Looked up from germline, CDR1 is MNHEY and CDR2 is SVGAGI. After removal of 5 bases from V and 2 bases from J, the junction contained 9 bases not matched to a gene. The CDR3, as DNA: TGTGCCAGCAGTCCCCGGGGAGGGTTTACCTACGAGCAGTACTTC. Its protein is CASSPRGGFTYEQYF.

The rearrangement uses TRBV19 and TRBJ2-1; D possibly corresponds to TRBD2 (6 bases). V was cut by 6 bases and J by 1 base, with 10 bases left in between. The CDR3 spans 14 residues. Germline CDR1 is LNHDA and CDR2 is SQIVND (reference sequence). The CDR3 bases are TGTGCCAGTAGCCGGAGGGGTTCCTACAATGAGCAGTTCTTC. It yields the protein CASSRRGSYNEQFF. Looking up the rest from reference TRBV19 and TRBJ2-1 gives the full variable domain: DGGITQSPKYLFRKEGQNVTLSCEQNLNHDAMYWYRQDPGQGLRLIYYSQIVNDFQKGDIAEGYSVSREKKESFPLTVTSAQKNPTAFYLCASSRRGSYNEQFFGPGTRLTVL.

DNA for the CDR3: TGTGCCAGCAGTCCATTGTCTGGACAGGGGGCCATTTCCCTGAGGGGCTACACCTTC. This translates into CASSPLSGQGAISLRGYTF. The chain has TRBV27 and TRBJ1-2; 11 bases are shared with TRBD1. The length of the CDR3 is 19 residues. After removal of 5 bases from V and 8 bases from J, the junction contained 22 bases not matched to a gene. CDR1 MNHEY and CDR2 SMNVEV come from the germline V gene (reference sequence).

This clone was detected once. The chain uses TRBV9 and TRBJ2-5; 11 nucleotides line up with TRBD1. Per the germline V gene, CDR1 is SGDLS and CDR2 is YYNGEE. This CDR3 spans 16 amino acids. V lost 0 bases and J lost 2; bases outside the gene matches: 3. The CDR3 region is CASSVADRGRQETQYF. DNA for the CDR3: TGTGCCAGCAGCGTAGCGGACAGGGGGCGACAAGAGACCCAGTACTTC. Filled out from reference TRBV9 and TRBJ2-5, the complete variable domain reads DSGVTQTPKHLITATGQRVTLRCSPRSGDLSVYWYQQSLDQGLQFLIQYYNGEERAKGNILERFSAQQFPDLHSELNLSSLELGDSALYFCASSVADRGRQETQYFGPGTRLLVL.

The chain links TRBV30 to TRBJ2-7, with D tentatively TRBD1 (6 bases). Germline lookup yields CDR1 GTSNPN and CDR2 SVGIG (reference sequence). The V end was cut by 1 base, the J end by 4 bases, with 11 bases between. There are 13 residues in the CDR3. The CDR3 loop is CAWSEGGFYEQYF. The CDR3 DNA reads as TGTGCCTGGAGTGAAGGGGGTTTTTACGAGCAGTACTTC.

The gene calls are TRBV6-6 and TRBJ2-5; D gene uncertain. V lost 10 bases to trimming and J lost 3 bases, with 12 bases between them. The CDR3 totals 12 residues. CDR1 and CDR2 (germline): MNHNY, SVGAGI (reference sequence). The CDR3 reads CATQPEKETQYF. The CDR3 DNA sequence: TGTGCCACCCAGCCAGAAAAAGAGACCCAGTACTTC.

The J gene is TRBJ1-1, the V gene TRBV28; D is possibly TRBD1 (6 bases). The CDR3 extends over 15 amino acids. Germline CDR1 is MDHEN and CDR2 is SYDVKM. V was shortened by 5 bases and J by 5 bases, with 18 bases between the two germline ends. CDR3 in DNA: TGTGCCAGCAGTCTGAACAGGGTTCTAAGGACTGAAGCTTTCTTT. As protein: CASSLNRVLRTEAFF.

The gene calls are TRBV2 and TRBJ2-1; 15 bases align to TRBD2. After removal of 4 bases from V and 4 bases from J, the junction contained 8 bases not matched to a gene. Germline assignment: CDR1 SNHLY and CDR2 FYNNEI. This CDR3 has 18 residues. Here the CDR3 reads CASSAGLAGGGSYNEQFF. The CDR3 region has the DNA TGTGCCAGCAGTGCGGGACTAGCGGGAGGTGGTTCGTACAATGAGCAGTTCTTC.